These 20 T cell receptor beta chains came from one sample sequenced in a study of T cell responses to AZD1222 COVID-19 vaccine. Generated by immunoSEQ multiplex PCR, the TCRdb table keeps only in-frame clones and is missing some. The sample lists roughly 100,000 clones, 84% occurring once. This specimen consisted of peripheral blood, obtained on day 0 of AZD1222 vaccination. These receptors were collected from an adult in good health.

V is TRBV28 and J is TRBJ1-5; tentatively, D is TRBD1 (5 bases). The length of the CDR3 is 19 residues. Germline lookup yields CDR1 MDHEN and CDR2 SYDVKM. V was trimmed by 6 bases and J by 1 base, leaving 25 bases between them. In DNA form, the CDR3 reads TGTGCCAGCAGCTCCCCCACCTCCCCGGGGACGGGGAGCAATCAGCCCCAGCATTTT. Protein sequence: CASSSPTSPGTGSNQPQHF.

In DNA, the CDR3 is TGCGCCAGCGAGCCAAACGGGGCTTTCACAGATACGCAGTATTTT. Translating it yields CASEPNGAFTDTQYF. The V call is TRBV5-1, the J call TRBJ2-3, with D perhaps TRBD1 or TRBD2 (5 bases each). Germline V gives CDR1 SGHRS, CDR2 YFSETQ. This CDR3 region has 15 residues. The germline V and J ends were trimmed by 7 bases and 2 bases, with 17 bases remaining between them.

The chain is built from TRBV24-1 and TRBJ1-2; 7 bases agree with TRBD1. After removal of 9 bases from V and 2 bases from J, the junction contained 2 bases not matched to a gene. From germline, CDR1 is KGHDR and CDR2 SFDVKD. There are 12 residues in the CDR3. CDR3 DNA: TGTGCCACCGGGACAGCGAACTATGGCTACACCTTC. Amino acids: CATGTANYGYTF.

The chain joins TRBV12-5 to TRBJ1-2; D is uncertain. V shed 2 bases and J shed 8 bases, with 6 bases lying between them. The CDR3 has 11 residues. Germline V lookup: CDR1 LGHNT, CDR2 FRNRAP. This CDR3 is CASGLYAGYTF. The CDR3 DNA is TGTGCTAGTGGTTTGTACGCGGGCTACACCTTC.

The V call is TRBV5-1, the J call TRBJ2-2; 7 positions match TRBD1. There are 14 residues in the CDR3. Germline V lookup: CDR1 SGHRS, CDR2 YFSETQ. V shed 6 bases and J 6 bases; nucleotides not matched to a gene: 8. This chain's CDR3 is CASTIDRAAGELFF. The CDR3, as DNA: TGCGCCAGCACCATCGACAGGGCGGCCGGGGAGCTGTTTTTT.

This clone was seen a single time. The rearrangement links TRBV24-1 to TRBJ2-2; D ambiguous. There are 14 residues in the CDR3. Looked up from germline, CDR1 is KGHDR and CDR2 is SFDVKD. Trimming removed 9 bases at V and 3 bases at J, with 13 bases between. In DNA, the CDR3 is TGTGCCACCGGAACACCTACCGACACCGGGGAGCTGTTTTTT. This sequence encodes CATGTPTDTGELFF.

The rearrangement uses TRBV11-3 and TRBJ2-1; a possible D gene is TRBD2 (7 bases). Germline CDR1 SGHNT, CDR2 YENEEA. Between the trimmed V and J ends, which lost 8 bases and 8 bases, there was a span of 10 bases. The CDR3 sequence is 11 residues long. In nucleotides, the CDR3 is TGTGCCAGCGGGGGGGCCTATGAGCAGTTCTTC. The encoded protein is CASGGAYEQFF. The full variable domain, with the rest looked up from reference TRBV11-3 and TRBJ2-1, is EAGVVQSPRYKIIEKKQPVAFWCNPISGHNTLYWYLQNLGQGPELLIRYENEEAVDDSQLPKDRFSAERLKGVDSTLKIQPAELGDSAVYLCASGGAYEQFFGPGTRLTVL.

This clone was recorded a few times. The chain employs TRBV3-1 (or the pseudogene TRBV3-2) and TRBJ1-2; no definite D call. Germline V lookup: CDR1 LGHDT, CDR2 YNNKEL (reference sequence). The CDR3 consists of 13 residues. V was cut by 4 bases and J by 7 bases, with 13 bases left in between. CDR3 DNA sequence: TGTGCCAGCAGCCCGAGGTTGGGAGGTGGCTACACCTTC. Protein: CASSPRLGGGYTF.

This chain uses TRBV11-2 with TRBJ1-6; no reliable D call. The V and J ends lost 0 bases and 9 bases respectively, with 6 bases between them. CDR3 length equals 13 residues. Germline V CDR1 and CDR2: SGHAT, FQNNGV. The CDR3 DNA reads as TGTGCCAGCAGCTTAGACCCCCCTTCACCCCTCCACTTT. As protein: CASSLDPPSPLHF. The variable domain in full, completed from reference TRBV11-2 and TRBJ1-6, reads EAGVAQSPRYKIIEKRQSVAFWCNPISGHATLYWYQQILGQGPKLLIQFQNNGVVDDSQLPKDRFSAERLKGVDSTLKIQPAKLEDSAVYLCASSLDPPSPLHFGNGTRLTVT.

V and J are TRBV19 and TRBJ2-3, with a possible D match to TRBD2 (6 bases). Germline values: CDR1 LNHDA, CDR2 SQIVND (reference sequence). The CDR3 consists of 14 residues. V gave up 5 bases and J gave up 6 bases, with 15 bases separating them. The CDR3 DNA follows: TGTGCCAGTAGTGCGGGGTTCCGTGAGGATACGCAGTATTTT. Protein product: CASSAGFREDTQYF.

This clone was seen a few times. The chain uses TRBV7-9 and TRBJ1-4, with a possible D match to TRBD1 (6 bases). The V end lost 1 base, the J end lost 0 bases, and 6 bases lay between the germline ends. There are 15 residues in the CDR3. Germline V gene sequence: CDR1 SEHNR, CDR2 FQNEAQ (reference sequence). As DNA, the CDR3 is TGTGCCAGCAGCTTAGGGACAGCAACTAATGAAAAACTGTTTTTT. It translates to CASSLGTATNEKLFF.

This clone was counted once. This chain joins TRBV4-1 and TRBJ2-1; D unclear. This CDR3 has 16 residues. Germline loops: CDR1 MGHRA, CDR2 YSYEKL. The V end lost 1 base, the J end lost 0 bases, and 10 bases lay between the germline ends. CDR3 region: CASSQALVSSYNEQFF. CDR3 coding DNA: TGCGCCAGCAGCCAAGCGCTAGTTAGCTCCTACAATGAGCAGTTCTTC.

This clone was observed once. This chain connects TRBV4-3 to TRBJ2-1; 11 nucleotides agree with TRBD2. Germline V lookup: CDR1 LGHNA, CDR2 YSLEER. CDR3 length equals 16 residues. V was clipped by 1 base and J by 7 bases; unmatched bases: 6. DNA for the CDR3: TGCGCCAGCAGCCAAGGGATCGGGACTAGCGGAAATGAGCAGTTCTTC. Translation gives CASSQGIGTSGNEQFF.

This clone was found once. The chain carries TRBV25-1 and TRBJ1-4, with D perhaps matching TRBD1 (5 bases). V shed 5 bases and J shed 8 bases, with 18 bases lying between them. The CDR3 contains 15 residues. Per germline, CDR1 MGHDK and CDR2 SYGVNS. CDR3 residues: CASSPAGGIREKLFF. The DNA of the CDR3 is TGTGCCAGCAGTCCCGCGGGGGGAATCCGGGAAAAACTGTTTTTT.

This sequence joins TRBV10-2 and TRBJ2-7; TRBD1 matches 9 bases. Per the germline V gene, CDR1 is WSHSY and CDR2 is SAAADI. With 4 bases clipped from V and 2 bases from J, the junction kept 9 bases outside the gene matches. The CDR3 runs 16 residues. The CDR3 nucleotides are TGCGCCAGCAGTGGAGGTGGGACAGGGAGCGCCTACGAGCAGTACGTC. Its protein is CASSGGGTGSAYEQYV.

The chain has TRBV5-1 and TRBJ1-2; D is undetermined. V lost 3 bases and J lost 6, with 18 bases in between. The CDR3 is made up of 15 amino acids. The germline V gene encodes CDR1 SGHRS and CDR2 YFSETQ. The CDR3 sequence is CASSSYPSSIDGYTF. The DNA of the CDR3 is TGCGCCAGCAGCTCTTACCCATCTAGTATCGATGGCTACACCTTC.

This clone has a handful of counts. This chain uses TRBV4-3 with TRBJ1-6; D uncertain. The germline V gene has CDR1 LGHNA and CDR2 YSLEER. The V end lost 0 bases, the J end lost 7 bases, and 10 bases lay between the germline ends. The CDR3 totals 15 residues. The CDR3 DNA sequence: TGCGCCAGCAGCCAAGATAATAGGGAGAATTCACCCCTCCACTTT. It encodes CASSQDNRENSPLHF.

This chain joins TRBV2 and TRBJ1-2, with D tentatively TRBD1 (5 bases). The CDR3 contains 13 residues. The germline gives CDR1 SNHLY, CDR2 FYNNEI. V was pared by 5 bases and J by 3 bases, with 10 bases between. CDR3 amino acids: CASSYGGDYGYTF. For the CDR3, the DNA is TGTGCCAGCAGTTATGGGGGTGACTATGGCTACACCTTC.

The chain combines TRBV5-1 with TRBJ1-1, with D possibly TRBD1 on 5 matching bases. CDR1 and CDR2 (germline): SGHRS, YFSETQ. The CDR3 loop spans 15 amino acids. The germline V and J ends were trimmed by 1 base and 2 bases, with 12 bases remaining between them. This chain's CDR3 is CASSLNPGQNTEAFF. The CDR3 nucleotides are TGCGCCAGCAGCTTGAATCCAGGACAAAACACTGAAGCTTTCTTT. Looking up the rest from reference TRBV5-1 and TRBJ1-1 gives the full variable domain: KAGVTQTPRYLIKTRGQQVTLSCSPISGHRSVSWYQQTPGQGLQFLFEYFSETQRNKGNFPGRFSGRQFSNSRSEMNVSTLELGDSALYLCASSLNPGQNTEAFFGQGTRLTVV.

The chain recombines TRBV28 with TRBJ2-5; possibly TRBD2 for D (6 bases). Germline values: CDR1 MDHEN, CDR2 SYDVKM. The CDR3 length is 16 residues. V was cut by 6 bases and J by 3 bases, with 20 bases left in between. As DNA, the CDR3 is TGTGCCAGCAGCCCCGAGGAGGGGCGGTGGAAAGAGACCCAGTACTTC. Its protein product is CASSPEEGRWKETQYF. The full variable domain, in which reference TRBV28 and TRBJ2-5 provide the parts outside the CDR3, is DVKVTQSSRYLVKRTGEKVFLECVQDMDHENMFWYRQDPGLGLRLIYFSYDVKMKEKGDIPEGYSVSREKKERFSLILESASTNQTSMYLCASSPEEGRWKETQYFGPGTRLLVL.